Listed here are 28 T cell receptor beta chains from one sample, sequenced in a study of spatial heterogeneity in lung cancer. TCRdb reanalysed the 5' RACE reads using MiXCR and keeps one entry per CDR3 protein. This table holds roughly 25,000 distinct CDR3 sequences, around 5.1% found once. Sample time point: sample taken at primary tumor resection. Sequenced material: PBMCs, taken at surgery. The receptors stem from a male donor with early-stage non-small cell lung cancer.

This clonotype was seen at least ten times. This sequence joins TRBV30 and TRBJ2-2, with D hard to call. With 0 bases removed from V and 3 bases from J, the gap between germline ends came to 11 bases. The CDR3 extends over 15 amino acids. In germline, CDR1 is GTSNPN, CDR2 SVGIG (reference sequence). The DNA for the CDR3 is TGTGCCTGGAGTGTATTTGGCCTGCACACCGGGGAGCTGTTTTTT. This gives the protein CAWSVFGLHTGELFF.

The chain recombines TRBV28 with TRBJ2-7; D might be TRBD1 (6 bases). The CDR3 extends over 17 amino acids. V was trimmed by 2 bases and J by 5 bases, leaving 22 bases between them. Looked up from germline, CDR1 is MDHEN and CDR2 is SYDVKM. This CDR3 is CASSLPSLSDSRNEQYF. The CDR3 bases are TGTGCCAGCAGTTTACCTTCTCTCTCGGACAGCCGAAACGAGCAGTACTTC.

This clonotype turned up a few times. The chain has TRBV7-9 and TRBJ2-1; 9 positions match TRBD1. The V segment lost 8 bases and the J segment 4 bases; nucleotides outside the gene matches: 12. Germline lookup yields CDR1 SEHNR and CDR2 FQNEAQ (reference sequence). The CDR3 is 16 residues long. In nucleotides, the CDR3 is TGTGCCAGCTCAAGGCCAGGACAGGGGATGTACAATGAGCAGTTCTTC. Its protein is CASSRPGQGMYNEQFF.

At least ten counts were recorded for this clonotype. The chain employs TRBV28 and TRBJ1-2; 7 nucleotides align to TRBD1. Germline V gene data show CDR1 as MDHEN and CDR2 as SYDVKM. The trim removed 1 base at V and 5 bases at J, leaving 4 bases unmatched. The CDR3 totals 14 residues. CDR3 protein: CASSLFGRGYGYTF. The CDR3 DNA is TGTGCCAGCAGTTTATTCGGCAGGGGGTATGGCTACACCTTC.

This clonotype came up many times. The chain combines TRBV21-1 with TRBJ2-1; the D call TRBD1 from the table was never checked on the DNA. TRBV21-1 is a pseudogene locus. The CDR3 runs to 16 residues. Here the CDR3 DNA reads TGTGCCAGCAGCACCCGGACTAGGGGCTCCTACAATGAGCAGTTCTTC. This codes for CASSTRTRGSYNEQFF.

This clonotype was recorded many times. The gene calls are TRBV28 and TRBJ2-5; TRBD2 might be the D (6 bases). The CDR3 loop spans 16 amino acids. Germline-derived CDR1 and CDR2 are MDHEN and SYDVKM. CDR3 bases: TGTGCTACCGCGGGCGCGGGGCACTCCAGCGGAGAGACCCAGTACTTC. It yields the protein CATAGAGHSSGETQYF. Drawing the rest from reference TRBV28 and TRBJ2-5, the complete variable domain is DVKVTQSSRYLVKRTGEKVFLECVQDMDHENMFWYRQDPGLGLRLIYFSYDVKMKEKGDIPEGYSVSREKKERFSLILESASTNQTSMYLCATAGAGHSSGETQYFGPGTRLLVL.

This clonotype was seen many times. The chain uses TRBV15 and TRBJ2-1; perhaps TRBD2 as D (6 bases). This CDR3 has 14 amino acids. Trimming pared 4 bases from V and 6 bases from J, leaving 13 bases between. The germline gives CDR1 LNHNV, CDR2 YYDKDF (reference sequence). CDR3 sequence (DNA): TGTGCCACCAGCAAGACTAGTACTGCCAATGAGCAGTTCTTC. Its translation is CATSKTSTANEQFF.

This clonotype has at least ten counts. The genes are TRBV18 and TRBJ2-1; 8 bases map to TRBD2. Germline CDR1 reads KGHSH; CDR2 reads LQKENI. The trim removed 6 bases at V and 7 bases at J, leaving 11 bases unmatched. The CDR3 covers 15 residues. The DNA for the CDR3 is TGTGCCAGCTCCTTACTAGCGGAGGGGCGAAATGAGCAGTTCTTC. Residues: CASSLLAEGRNEQFF. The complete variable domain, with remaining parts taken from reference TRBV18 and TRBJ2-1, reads NAGVMQNPRHLVRRRGQEARLRCSPMKGHSHVYWYRQLPEEGLKFMVYLQKENIIDESGMPKERFSAEFPKEGPSILRIQQVVRGDSAAYFCASSLLAEGRNEQFFGPGTRLTVL.

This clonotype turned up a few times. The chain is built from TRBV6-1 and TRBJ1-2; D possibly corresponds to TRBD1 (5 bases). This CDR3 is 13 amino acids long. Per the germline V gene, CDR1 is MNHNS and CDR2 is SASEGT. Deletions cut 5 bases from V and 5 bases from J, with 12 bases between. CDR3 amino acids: CASSMTETYGYTF. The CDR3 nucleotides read TGTGCCAGCAGTATGACAGAGACGTATGGCTACACCTTC.

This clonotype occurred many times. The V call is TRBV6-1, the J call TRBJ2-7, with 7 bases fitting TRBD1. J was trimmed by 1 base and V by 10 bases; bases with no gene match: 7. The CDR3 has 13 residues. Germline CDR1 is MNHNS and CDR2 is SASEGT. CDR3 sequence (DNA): TGTGCCACCCAGACAGGGACGTCCTACGAGCAGTACTTC. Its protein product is CATQTGTSYEQYF.

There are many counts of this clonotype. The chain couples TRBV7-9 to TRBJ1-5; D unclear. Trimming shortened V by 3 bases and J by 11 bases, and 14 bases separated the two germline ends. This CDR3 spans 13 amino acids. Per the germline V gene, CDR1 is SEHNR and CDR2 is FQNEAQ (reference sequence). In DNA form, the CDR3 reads TGTGCCAGCAGCTTCCCCGGACGGAGTGCCCAGCATTTT. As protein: CASSFPGRSAQHF.

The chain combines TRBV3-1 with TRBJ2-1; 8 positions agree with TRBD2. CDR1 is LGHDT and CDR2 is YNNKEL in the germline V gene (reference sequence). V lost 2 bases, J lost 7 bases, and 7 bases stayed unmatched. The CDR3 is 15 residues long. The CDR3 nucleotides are TGTGCCAGCAGCCAACCCCCCGGGGGGGGGAATGAGCAGTTCTTC. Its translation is CASSQPPGGGNEQFF.

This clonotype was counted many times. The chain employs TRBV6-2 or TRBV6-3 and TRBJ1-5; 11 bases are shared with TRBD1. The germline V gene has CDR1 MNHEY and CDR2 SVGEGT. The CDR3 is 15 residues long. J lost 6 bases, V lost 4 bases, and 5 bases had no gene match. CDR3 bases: TGTGCCAGCAGTTCTACCGGGACAGGGGGTCAGCCCCAGCATTTT. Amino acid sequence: CASSSTGTGGQPQHF.

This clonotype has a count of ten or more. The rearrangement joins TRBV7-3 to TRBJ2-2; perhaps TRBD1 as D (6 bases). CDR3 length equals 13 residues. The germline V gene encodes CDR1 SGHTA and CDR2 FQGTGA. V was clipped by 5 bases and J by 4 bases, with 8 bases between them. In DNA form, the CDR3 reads TGTGCCAGCAGCCGGGACACCACCGGGGAGCTGTTTTTT. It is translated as CASSRDTTGELFF.

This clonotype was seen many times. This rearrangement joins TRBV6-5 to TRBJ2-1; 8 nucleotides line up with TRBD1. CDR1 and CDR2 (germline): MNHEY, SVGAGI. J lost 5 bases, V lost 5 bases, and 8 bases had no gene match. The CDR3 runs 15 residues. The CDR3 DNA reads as TGTGCCAGCAGTAAGGACAGGGCGCTGGACAATGAGCAGTTCTTC. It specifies CASSKDRALDNEQFF.

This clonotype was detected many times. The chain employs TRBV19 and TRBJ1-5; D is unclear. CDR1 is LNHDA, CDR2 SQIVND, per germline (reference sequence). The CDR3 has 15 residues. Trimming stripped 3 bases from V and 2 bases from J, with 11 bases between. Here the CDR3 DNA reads TGTGCCAGTAGTATGGGCCAGGTGCGCAATCAGCCCCAGCATTTT. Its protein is CASSMGQVRNQPQHF.

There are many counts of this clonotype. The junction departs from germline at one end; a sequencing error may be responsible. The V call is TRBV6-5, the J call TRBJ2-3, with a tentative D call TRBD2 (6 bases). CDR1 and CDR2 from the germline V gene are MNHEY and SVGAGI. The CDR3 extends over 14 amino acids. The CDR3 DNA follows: TGTGCCAGCAGCTACTACCAGCGGGCCGATACGCAGTATTTT. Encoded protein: CASSYYQRADTQYF.

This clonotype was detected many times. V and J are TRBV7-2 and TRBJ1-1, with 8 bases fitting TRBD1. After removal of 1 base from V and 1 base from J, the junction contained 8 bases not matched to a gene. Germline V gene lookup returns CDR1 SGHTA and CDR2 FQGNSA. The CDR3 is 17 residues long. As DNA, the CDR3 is TGTGCCAGCAGCTTAGGTTGGGGGACAGGCAGGAACACTGAAGCTTTCTTT. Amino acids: CASSLGWGTGRNTEAFF.

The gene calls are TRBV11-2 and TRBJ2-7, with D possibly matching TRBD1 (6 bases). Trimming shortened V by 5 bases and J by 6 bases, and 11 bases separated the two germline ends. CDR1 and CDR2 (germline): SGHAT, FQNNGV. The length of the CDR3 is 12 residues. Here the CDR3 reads CASSTGYLEQYF. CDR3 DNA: TGTGCCAGCAGCACAGGGTATCTCGAGCAGTACTTC.

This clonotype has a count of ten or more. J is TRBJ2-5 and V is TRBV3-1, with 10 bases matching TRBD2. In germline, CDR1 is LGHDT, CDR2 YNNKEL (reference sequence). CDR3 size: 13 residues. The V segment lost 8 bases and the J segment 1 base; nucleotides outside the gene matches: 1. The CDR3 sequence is CASASGGQETQYF. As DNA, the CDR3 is TGTGCCAGCGCTAGCGGGGGCCAAGAGACCCAGTACTTC.

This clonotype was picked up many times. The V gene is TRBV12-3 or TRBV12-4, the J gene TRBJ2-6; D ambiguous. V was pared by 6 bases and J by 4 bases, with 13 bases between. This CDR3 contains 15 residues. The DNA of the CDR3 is TGTGCCAGCAGCCCTCTCCGTTCAGGGGCCAACGTCCTGACTTTC. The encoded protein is CASSPLRSGANVLTF.

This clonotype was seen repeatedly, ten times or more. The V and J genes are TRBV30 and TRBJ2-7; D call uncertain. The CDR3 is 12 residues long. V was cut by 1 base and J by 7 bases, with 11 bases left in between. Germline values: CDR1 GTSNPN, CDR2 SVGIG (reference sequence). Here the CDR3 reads CAWSALPWEQYF. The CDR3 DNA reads TGTGCCTGGAGTGCCCTCCCCTGGGAGCAGTACTTC.

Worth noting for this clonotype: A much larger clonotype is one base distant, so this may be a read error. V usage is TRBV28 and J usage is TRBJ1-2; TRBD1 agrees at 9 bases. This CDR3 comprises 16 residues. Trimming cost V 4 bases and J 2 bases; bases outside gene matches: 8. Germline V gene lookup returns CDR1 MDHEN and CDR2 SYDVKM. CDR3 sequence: CASSSLGTGLNYGYTF. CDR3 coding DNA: TGTGCCAGCAGTTCTCTCGGGACAGGGCTCAACTATGGCTACACCTTC.

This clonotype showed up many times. CDR3 sequence: CASSLQDIQPQHF. The DNA of the CDR3 is TGTGCCAGCAGCTTACAGGATATACAGCCCCAGCATTTT. The V call is TRBV7-2, the J call TRBJ1-5, with no clear D. Germline V CDR1 and CDR2: SGHTA, FQGNSA. V was pared by 2 bases and J by 7 bases, with 9 bases between. The CDR3 runs 13 residues.

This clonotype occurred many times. CDR3 amino acids: CASSRTSGVPVTFF. CDR3 coding DNA: TGTGCCAGCAGTCGGACTAGCGGGGTCCCAGTCACGTTCTTC. The rearrangement joins TRBV3-1 to TRBJ2-1; 12 bases match TRBD2. The germline V gene encodes CDR1 LGHDT and CDR2 YNNKEL (reference sequence). The V segment lost 6 bases and the J segment 15 bases; nucleotides outside the gene matches: 12. This CDR3 is 14 amino acids long.

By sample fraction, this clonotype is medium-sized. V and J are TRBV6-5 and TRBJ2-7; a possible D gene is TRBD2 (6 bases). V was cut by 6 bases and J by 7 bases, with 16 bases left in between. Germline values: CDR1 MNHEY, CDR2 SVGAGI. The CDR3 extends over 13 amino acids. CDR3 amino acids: CASSPGLLGEQYF. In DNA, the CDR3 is TGTGCCAGCAGCCCGGGACTTCTCGGGGAGCAGTACTTC.

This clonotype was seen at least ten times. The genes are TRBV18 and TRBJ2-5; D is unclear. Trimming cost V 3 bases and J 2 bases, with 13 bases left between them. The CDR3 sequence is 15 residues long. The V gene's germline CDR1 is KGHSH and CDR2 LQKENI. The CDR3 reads CASSPQEKPQETQYF. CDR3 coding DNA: TGTGCCAGCTCACCCCAAGAAAAACCACAAGAGACCCAGTACTTC.

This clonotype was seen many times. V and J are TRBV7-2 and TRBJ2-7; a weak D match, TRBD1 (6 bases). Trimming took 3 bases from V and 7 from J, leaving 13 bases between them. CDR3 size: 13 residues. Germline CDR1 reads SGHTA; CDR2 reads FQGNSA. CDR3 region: CASSFLERGEQYF. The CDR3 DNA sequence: TGTGCCAGCAGCTTCCTTGAGAGGGGGGAGCAGTACTTC.